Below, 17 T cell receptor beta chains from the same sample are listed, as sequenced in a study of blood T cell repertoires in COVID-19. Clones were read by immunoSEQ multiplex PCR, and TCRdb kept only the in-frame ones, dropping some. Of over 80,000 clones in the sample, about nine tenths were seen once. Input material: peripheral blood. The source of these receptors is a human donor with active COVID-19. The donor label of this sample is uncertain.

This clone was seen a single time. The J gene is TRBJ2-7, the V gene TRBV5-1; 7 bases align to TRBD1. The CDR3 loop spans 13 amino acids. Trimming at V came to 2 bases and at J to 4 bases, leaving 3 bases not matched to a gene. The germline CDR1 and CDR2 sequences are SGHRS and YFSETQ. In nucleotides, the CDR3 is TGCGCCAGCAGCTTTGAGGGGGCATACGAGCAGTACTTC. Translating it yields CASSFEGAYEQYF.

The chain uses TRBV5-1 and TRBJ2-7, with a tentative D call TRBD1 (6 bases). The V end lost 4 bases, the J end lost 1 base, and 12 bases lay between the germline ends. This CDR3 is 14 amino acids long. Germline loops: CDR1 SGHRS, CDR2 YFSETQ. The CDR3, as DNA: TGCGCCAGCAGCCCCGTGAGGGGGTCCTACGAGCAGTACTTC. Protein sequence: CASSPVRGSYEQYF. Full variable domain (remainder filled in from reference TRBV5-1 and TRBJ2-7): KAGVTQTPRYLIKTRGQQVTLSCSPISGHRSVSWYQQTPGQGLQFLFEYFSETQRNKGNFPGRFSGRQFSNSRSEMNVSTLELGDSALYLCASSPVRGSYEQYFGPGTRLTVT.

The CDR3 sequence: CASSQEVGGSTDTQYF. As DNA, the CDR3 is TGTGCCAGCAGCCAAGAAGTGGGAGGGAGCACAGATACGCAGTATTTT. V usage is TRBV4-2 and J usage is TRBJ2-3; 7 nucleotides align to TRBD2. The CDR3 is made up of 16 amino acids. Germline assignment: CDR1 LGHNA and CDR2 YNFKEQ. The ends lost 0 bases at V and 0 bases at J; junction bases unmatched: 3.

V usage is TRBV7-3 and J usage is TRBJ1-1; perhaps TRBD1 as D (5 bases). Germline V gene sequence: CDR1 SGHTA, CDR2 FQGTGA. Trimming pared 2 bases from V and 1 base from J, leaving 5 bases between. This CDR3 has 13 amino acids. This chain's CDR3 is CASSLDRNTEAFF. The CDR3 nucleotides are TGTGCCAGCAGCTTAGACAGGAACACTGAAGCTTTCTTT.

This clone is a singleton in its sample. The chain's CDR3 is CAAGGGAHGNTIYF. The CDR3 DNA sequence: TGTGCCGCCGGTGGGGGGGCGCACGGAAACACCATATATTTT. J is TRBJ1-3 and V is TRBV21-1. TRBV21-1 is termed a pseudogene. This CDR3 has 14 residues.

The CDR3: CASSQVPGQARNEKLFF. As DNA, the CDR3 is TGTGCCAGCAGCCAAGTCCCCGGACAGGCACGTAATGAAAAACTGTTTTTT. The rearrangement uses TRBV4-2 and TRBJ1-4; 7 bases map to TRBD1. V lost 1 base to trimming and J lost 4 bases; unmatched junction nucleotides: 9. CDR3 size: 17 residues. Germline CDR1 reads LGHNA; CDR2 reads YNFKEQ.

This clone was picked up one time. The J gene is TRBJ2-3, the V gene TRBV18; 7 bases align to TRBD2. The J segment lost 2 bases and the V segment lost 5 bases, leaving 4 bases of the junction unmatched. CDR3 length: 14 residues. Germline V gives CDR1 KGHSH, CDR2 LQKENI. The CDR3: CASSETSDTDTQYF. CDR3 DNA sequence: TGTGCCAGCTCAGAAACTAGCGACACAGATACGCAGTATTTT.

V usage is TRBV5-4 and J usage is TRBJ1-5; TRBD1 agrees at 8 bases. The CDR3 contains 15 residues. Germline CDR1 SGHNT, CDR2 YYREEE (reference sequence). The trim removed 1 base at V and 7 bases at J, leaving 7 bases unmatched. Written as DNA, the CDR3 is TGTGCCAGCAGCTTGAGTCCAGGGGGCAGCCAGCCCCAGCATTTT. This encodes CASSLSPGGSQPQHF.

As DNA, the CDR3 is TGTGCCAGCAGCTTGGGGGCCCCAGATACGCAGTATTTT. This translates into CASSLGAPDTQYF. The chain combines TRBV14 with TRBJ2-3; a possible D gene is TRBD1 (6 bases). CDR1 SGHDN and CDR2 FVKESK come from the germline V gene. The CDR3 loop spans 13 amino acids. Trimming removed 5 bases from V and 4 bases from J, with 10 bases in between.

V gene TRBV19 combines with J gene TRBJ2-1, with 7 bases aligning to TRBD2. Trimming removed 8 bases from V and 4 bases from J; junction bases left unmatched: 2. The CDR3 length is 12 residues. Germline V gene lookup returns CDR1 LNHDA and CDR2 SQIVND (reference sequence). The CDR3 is CASRGGYNEQFF. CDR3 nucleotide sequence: TGTGCCAGTCGCGGGGGATACAATGAGCAGTTCTTC.

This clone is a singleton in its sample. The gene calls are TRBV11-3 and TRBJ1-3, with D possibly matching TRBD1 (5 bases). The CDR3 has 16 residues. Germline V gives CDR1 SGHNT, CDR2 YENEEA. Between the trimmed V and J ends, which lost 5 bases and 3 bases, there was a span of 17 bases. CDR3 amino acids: CASSHWTSTGGNTIYF. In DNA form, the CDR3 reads TGTGCCAGCAGCCACTGGACATCTACGGGTGGAAACACCATATATTTT.

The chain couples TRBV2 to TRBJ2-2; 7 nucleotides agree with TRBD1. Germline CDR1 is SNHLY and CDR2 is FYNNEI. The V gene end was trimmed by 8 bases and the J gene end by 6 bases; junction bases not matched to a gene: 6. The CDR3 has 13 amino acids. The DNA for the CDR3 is TGTGCCAGCGTTGGGGACAGCGCCGGGGAGCTGTTTTTT. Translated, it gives CASVGDSAGELFF.

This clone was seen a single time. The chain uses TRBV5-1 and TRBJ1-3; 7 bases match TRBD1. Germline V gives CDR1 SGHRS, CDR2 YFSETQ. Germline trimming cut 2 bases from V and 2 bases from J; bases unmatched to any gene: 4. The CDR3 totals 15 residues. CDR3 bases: TGCGCCAGCAGCTTCAGTACAGGGGCTGGAAACACCATATATTTT. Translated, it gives CASSFSTGAGNTIYF.

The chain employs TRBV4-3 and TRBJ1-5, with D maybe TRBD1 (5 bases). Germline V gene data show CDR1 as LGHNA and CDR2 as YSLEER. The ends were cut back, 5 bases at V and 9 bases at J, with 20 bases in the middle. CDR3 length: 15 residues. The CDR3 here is CASSAVLGGLSPQHF. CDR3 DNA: TGCGCCAGCAGCGCAGTATTGGGGGGGTTGTCGCCCCAGCATTTT.

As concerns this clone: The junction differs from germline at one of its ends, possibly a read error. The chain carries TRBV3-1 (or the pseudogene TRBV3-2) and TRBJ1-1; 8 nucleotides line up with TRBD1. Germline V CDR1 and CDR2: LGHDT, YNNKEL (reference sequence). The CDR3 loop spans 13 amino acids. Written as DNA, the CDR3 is TGTGCCAGCAGCCAAGCGGACAGGGCGTTTTGCGACTTT. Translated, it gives CASSQADRAFCDF.

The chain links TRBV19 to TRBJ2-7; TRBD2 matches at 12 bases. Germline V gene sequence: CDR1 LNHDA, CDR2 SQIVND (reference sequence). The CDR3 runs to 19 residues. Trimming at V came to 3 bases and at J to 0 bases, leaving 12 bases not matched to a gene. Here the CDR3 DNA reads TGTGCCAGTAGTATCGGGCTAGCGGGGGGGCCCTCAAGCTCCTACGAGCAGTACTTC. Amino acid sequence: CASSIGLAGGPSSSYEQYF.

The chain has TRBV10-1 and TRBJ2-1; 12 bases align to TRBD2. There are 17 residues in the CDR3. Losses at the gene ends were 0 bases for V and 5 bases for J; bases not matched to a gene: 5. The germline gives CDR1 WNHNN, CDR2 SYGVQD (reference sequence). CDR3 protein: CASSESVGLAGNNEQFF. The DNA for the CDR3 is TGCGCCAGCAGTGAGTCCGTAGGACTAGCGGGGAACAATGAGCAGTTCTTC.